This T cell receptor beta chain was sequenced during a study of control samples from healthy donors and cancer patients. V shed 6 bases and J shed 0 bases, with 9 bases lying between them. The CDR3 totals 14 residues. Germline values: CDR1 LNHNV, CDR2 YYDKDF (reference sequence). Some clones are missing from TCRdb's copy, which holds only in-frame ones; the method was immunoSEQ multiplex PCR. The data hold some 160,000 clones, with about 93% observed a single time. The rearrangement links TRBV15 to TRBJ1-5; no clear D gene. Sequences were obtained from blood. The source is a woman under 40 in good health. The chain's CDR3 is CATSNSYSNQPQHF. The CDR3 nucleotides are TGTGCCACCAGTAACAGTTATAGCAATCAGCCCCAGCATTTT.